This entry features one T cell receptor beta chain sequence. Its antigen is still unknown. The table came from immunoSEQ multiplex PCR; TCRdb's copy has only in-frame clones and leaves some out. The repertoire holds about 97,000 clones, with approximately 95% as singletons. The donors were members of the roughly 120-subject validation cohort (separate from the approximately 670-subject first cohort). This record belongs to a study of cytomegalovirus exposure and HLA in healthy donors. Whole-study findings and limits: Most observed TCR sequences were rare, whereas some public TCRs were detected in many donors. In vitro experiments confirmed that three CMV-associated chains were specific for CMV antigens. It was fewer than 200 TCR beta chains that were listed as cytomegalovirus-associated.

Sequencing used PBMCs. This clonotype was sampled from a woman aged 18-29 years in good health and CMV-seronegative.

The CDR3 DNA is TGTGCCACTGGGAGGAGCGGGAGGGCCTACGAGCAGTACTTC. It encodes CATGRSGRAYEQYF. The genes are TRBV6-5 and TRBJ2-7; 10 bases are shared with TRBD2. With V trimmed by 10 bases and J by 2 bases, 8 bases remained unmatched. The CDR3 sequence is 14 residues long. Germline V gene lookup returns CDR1 MNHEY and CDR2 SVGAGI.